One sample yielded the 14 T cell receptor beta chains listed below, sequenced in a study of Graves' ophthalmopathy and Graves' hyperthyroidism. Amplification of the TCR beta CDR3 regions used RNA transcripts (as template). The workflow started with a first-round RT-PCR run with HTBI primers and then moved on to a second-round multiplex PCR. TCRdb called the multiplex PCR reads again in MiXCR, with one record for every CDR3 protein. The data hold over a million distinct CDR3 sequences, with roughly two fifths observed a single time. The sample comprised peripheral blood or thyroid tissue (not recorded which). The source of these receptors is an adult man with Graves' hyperthyroidism.

This chain uses TRBV6-2 or TRBV6-3 with TRBJ2-7, with D unresolved. The CDR3 is 15 residues long. Germline CDR1 reads MNHEY; CDR2 reads SVGEGT. V was cut by 2 bases and J by 3 bases, with 14 bases left in between. The CDR3 DNA sequence: TGTGCCAGCAGTTACAGATCCGGCTGGGACTACGAGCAGTACTTC. This encodes CASSYRSGWDYEQYF.

The gene calls are TRBV11-2 and TRBJ2-3; D not certain. The CDR3 covers 16 residues. Trimming took 3 bases from V and 0 from J, leaving 13 bases between them. CDR1 SGHAT and CDR2 FQNNGV come from the germline V gene. The CDR3 protein is CASSFSLPQSTDTQYF. The CDR3 DNA follows: TGTGCCAGCAGCTTCTCCCTTCCTCAGAGCACAGATACGCAGTATTTT.

This clonotype appeared many times. V and J are TRBV2 and TRBJ2-7; perhaps TRBD1 as D (6 bases). In germline, CDR1 is SNHLY, CDR2 FYNNEI. CDR3 length equals 15 residues. With 5 bases removed from V and 0 bases from J, the gap between germline ends came to 14 bases. The DNA for the CDR3 is TGTGCCAGCAGTAGTAGGGGGATGCTCTCCTACGAGCAGTACTTC. This translates into CASSSRGMLSYEQYF.

The table lists this clonotype with a few counts. One end of the junction fails to match germline, which may point to a read error. The chain has TRBV5-1 and TRBJ1-1; 9 bases align to TRBD1. Germline CDR1 SGHRS, CDR2 YFSETQ. CDR3 size: 16 residues. CDR3 region: CASSTITGGLNTEAFF. The CDR3, as DNA: TGTGCCAGCAGTACGATTACAGGGGGCCTCAACACTGAAGCTTTCTTT.

This clonotype occurred a few times. This chain connects TRBV12-3 or TRBV12-4 to TRBJ2-5; D gene ambiguous. CDR3 size: 15 residues. V lost 4 bases to trimming and J lost 3 bases, with 15 bases between them. This CDR3 reads CASSSPLTGKETQYF. CDR3 sequence (DNA): TGTGCCAGCAGTTCCCCCTTAACGGGCAAAGAGACCCAGTACTTC.

In its sample, this clonotype was seen many times. The chain has TRBV20-1 and TRBJ2-7, with D perhaps TRBD1 (6 bases). The length of the CDR3 is 12 residues. The germline V gene has CDR1 DFQATT and CDR2 SNEGSKA (reference sequence). V lost 6 bases to trimming and J lost 0 bases, with 9 bases between them. This chain's CDR3 is CSARTASYEQYF. CDR3 coding DNA: TGCAGTGCCAGGACAGCCTCCTACGAGCAGTACTTC.

This clonotype appeared many times. The chain joins TRBV20-1 to TRBJ2-5; 9 nucleotides line up with TRBD2. Unmatched junction bases numbered 7, after V lost 5 bases and J lost 0 bases. The CDR3 totals 15 residues. From germline, CDR1 is DFQATT and CDR2 SNEGSKA (reference sequence). The CDR3 protein is CSAYRLADNQETQYF. The CDR3 DNA follows: TGCAGTGCTTATCGACTAGCGGACAACCAAGAGACCCAGTACTTC.

The chain links TRBV29-1 to TRBJ2-7, with 11 bases identical to TRBD1. Germline trimming cut 5 bases from V and 6 bases from J; bases unmatched to any gene: 3. This CDR3 is built from 12 residues. From germline, CDR1 is SQVTM and CDR2 ANQGSEA. CDR3 nucleotide sequence: TGCAGCGTTCCCGGGACAGGGGGCGAGCAGTACTTC. This codes for CSVPGTGGEQYF.

This clonotype came up a few times. One base away lies a much larger clone, so this may be a sequencing read error. This chain joins TRBV2 and TRBJ2-7, with TRBD2 as a possible D gene (5 bases). The length of the CDR3 is 15 residues. Germline CDR1 and CDR2: SNHLY and FYNNEI. This CDR3 reads CASRLLGLASYGQYF. CDR3 bases: TGCGCCAGCAGACTCCTCGGGCTAGCATCCTACGGGCAGTACTTC.

A remark on this clonotype: This sequence may be a read error, since a much larger clone differs from it by one base. The J gene is TRBJ2-5, the V gene TRBV20-1; possible D gene TRBD1, 6 bases. V gave up 2 bases and J gave up 5 bases, with 9 bases separating them. This CDR3 region has 12 residues. Germline V CDR1 and CDR2: DFQATT, SNEGSKA (reference sequence). This CDR3 is CSARKGVETQYF. CDR3 sequence (DNA): TGCAGTGCTAGAAAGGGGGTGGAGACCCAGTACTTC.

The chain has TRBV20-1 and TRBJ2-7; D is ambiguous. V was pared by 2 bases and J by 4 bases, with 9 bases between. This CDR3 comprises 12 residues. Germline V lookup: CDR1 DFQATT, CDR2 SNEGSKA (reference sequence). As DNA, the CDR3 is TGCAGTGCTAGACAGGCCGTTTACGAGCAGTACTTC. This translates into CSARQAVYEQYF.

This clonotype was seen just once. With a much larger clone just one base away, this may be a read error. The V gene is TRBV7-6, the J gene TRBJ2-5, with a possible D match to TRBD1 (5 bases). Germline-derived CDR1 and CDR2 are SGHVS and FNYEAQ. The CDR3 is made up of 15 amino acids. The CDR3 sequence is CASSLTRDSQEPQYF. Written as DNA, the CDR3 is TGTGCCAGCAGCCTGACCAGGGATTCACAAGAGCCCCAGTACTTC.

The CDR3 reads CSFQGYEQYF. Written as DNA, the CDR3 is TGCAGTTTCCAGGGTTATGAGCAGTACTTC. This chain connects TRBV29-1 to TRBJ2-7; tentatively, D is TRBD1 (5 bases). CDR3 length: 10 amino acids. Germline lookup yields CDR1 SQVTM and CDR2 ANQGSEA.

This clonotype was seen just once. A read error may explain this, as a much larger clone is one base away. The V gene is TRBV12-3 or TRBV12-4, the J gene TRBJ1-5, with D perhaps matching TRBD1 (5 bases). Deletions cut 8 bases from V and 6 bases from J, with 17 bases between. This CDR3 has 14 residues. DNA for the CDR3: TGTGCCAGCGTCCGGGACGGGGGGAGTCAGCCCCAGCATTTT. This codes for CASVRDGGSQPQHF.